These 16 T cell receptor beta chains share one sample of origin, sequenced in a study of technical replicates of blood from four donors. The assay was immunoSEQ multiplex PCR, and TCRdb's table has in-frame clones only and misses some. Among fewer than 70,000 clones, 85% to 90% were seen once, and the ten largest hold about 5%. Sample: PBMCs. These receptor sequences come from a human donor in good health. Some clones in this sample may be carry-over from other donors' samples.

This clone was detected only once. The chain carries TRBV4-3 and TRBJ1-1, with D unresolved. The V end lost 6 bases, the J end lost 2 bases, and 22 bases lay between the germline ends. There are 17 residues in the CDR3. Germline V CDR1 and CDR2: LGHNA, YSLEER. CDR3 amino acids: CASRHFLVPEANTEAFF. DNA of the CDR3: TGCGCCAGCAGACACTTCCTCGTGCCCGAGGCTAACACTGAAGCTTTCTTT.

The table lists this clone with a count of one. The chain carries TRBV25-1 and TRBJ1-3, with 8 positions matching TRBD1. CDR3 length: 17 residues. In germline, CDR1 is MGHDK, CDR2 SYGVNS. J gave up 1 base and V 2 bases, and 7 bases lay outside the gene matches. CDR3 coding DNA: TGTGCCAGCAGTGAAGAGGGTCAGGGGGCGTCTGGAAACACCATATATTTT. It yields the protein CASSEEGQGASGNTIYF. The whole variable domain, remainder taken from reference TRBV25-1 and TRBJ1-3, is EADIYQTPRYLVIGTGKKITLECSQTMGHDKMYWYQQDPGMELHLIHYSYGVNSTEKGDLSSESTVSRIRTEHFPLTLESARPSHTSQYLCASSEEGQGASGNTIYFGEGSWLTVV.

This clone has more than one count but fewer than ten. The chain is built from TRBV6-5 and TRBJ1-3; D remains unclear. Deletions cut 2 bases from V and 4 bases from J, with 15 bases between. Germline V CDR1 and CDR2: MNHEY, SVGAGI. This CDR3 contains 16 residues. The CDR3 DNA sequence: TGTGCCAGCAGTTACCAAGGCGGAATAGTGGGAAACACCATATATTTT. Protein product: CASSYQGGIVGNTIYF.

The table lists this clone with a few counts. The chain is built from TRBV29-1 and TRBJ1-1, with a tentative D call TRBD1 (6 bases). Germline assignment: CDR1 SQVTM and CDR2 ANQGSEA. V lost 1 base to trimming and J lost 1 base, with 7 bases between them. The CDR3 has 13 residues. The CDR3 bases are TGCAGCGTTGAAGTGGACAGGAACACTGAAGCTTTCTTT. This encodes CSVEVDRNTEAFF.

This chain connects TRBV30 to TRBJ2-7; 9 bases fit TRBD1. The V gene's germline CDR1 is GTSNPN and CDR2 SVGIG (reference sequence). This CDR3 is built from 14 residues. V gave up 2 bases and J gave up 1 base; unmatched junction bases: 3. DNA for the CDR3: TGTGCCTGGAGTCTAGGACAGGGGTCCTACGAGCAGTACTTC. It is translated as CAWSLGQGSYEQYF.

This clone occurred once. V gene TRBV30 combines with J gene TRBJ1-6; D is perhaps TRBD1 (6 bases). V was cut by 5 bases and J by 3 bases, with 8 bases left in between. From germline, CDR1 is GTSNPN and CDR2 SVGIG (reference sequence). This CDR3 has 13 amino acids. In nucleotides, the CDR3 is TGTGCCTGGGCAGGGGACTATAATTCACCCCTCCACTTT. It is translated as CAWAGDYNSPLHF.

The chain combines TRBV20-1 with TRBJ2-2; no clear D gene. The CDR3 sequence is 11 residues long. Germline values: CDR1 DFQATT, CDR2 SNEGSKA (reference sequence). Trimming took off 7 bases at V and 7 bases at J, with 10 bases between the two ends. The CDR3 sequence is CSVTIGGELFF. DNA for the CDR3: TGCAGTGTTACTATTGGCGGGGAGCTGTTTTTT.

The V gene is TRBV7-3, the J gene TRBJ2-1, with 7 bases identical to TRBD2. V shed 5 bases and J 2 bases; nucleotides not matched to a gene: 9. The germline CDR1 and CDR2 sequences are SGHTA and FQGTGA. The CDR3 length is 16 residues. The CDR3 loop is CASSAIGGGAYNEQFF. The CDR3 DNA is TGTGCCAGCAGCGCAATTGGGGGGGGTGCCTACAATGAGCAGTTCTTC.

This clone was recorded a few times. The chain employs TRBV29-1 and TRBJ1-2; 7 bases agree with TRBD1. This CDR3 has 14 residues. The ends lost 7 bases at V and 3 bases at J; junction bases unmatched: 11. Germline-derived CDR1 and CDR2 are SQVTM and ANQGSEA. CDR3 sequence: CSAAARGLDYGYTF. CDR3 nucleotides: TGCAGCGCCGCCGCCAGGGGGTTGGACTATGGCTACACCTTC.

The V gene is TRBV5-1, the J gene TRBJ1-2; 10 bases line up with TRBD1. Trimming removed 0 bases from V and 6 bases from J; junction bases left unmatched: 2. This CDR3 spans 14 amino acids. Germline lookup yields CDR1 SGHRS and CDR2 YFSETQ. CDR3 sequence: CASSLGQGADGYTF. The CDR3 nucleotides read TGCGCCAGCAGCTTGGGACAGGGGGCTGATGGCTACACCTTC. The variable domain in full, completed from reference TRBV5-1 and TRBJ1-2, reads KAGVTQTPRYLIKTRGQQVTLSCSPISGHRSVSWYQQTPGQGLQFLFEYFSETQRNKGNFPGRFSGRQFSNSRSEMNVSTLELGDSALYLCASSLGQGADGYTFGSGTRLTVV.

This chain connects TRBV4-1 to TRBJ2-7; the D gene is possibly TRBD1 (5 bases). The V and J ends lost 4 bases and 2 bases respectively, with 15 bases between them. CDR1 is MGHRA, CDR2 YSYEKL, per germline. This CDR3 contains 15 residues. The CDR3 sequence: CASSLEPTATYEQYF. Here the CDR3 DNA reads TGCGCCAGCAGCCTGGAACCGACAGCGACCTACGAGCAGTACTTC.

This chain joins TRBV6-5 and TRBJ2-3; TRBD2 agrees at 7 bases. The J segment lost 5 bases and the V segment lost 5 bases, leaving 4 bases of the junction unmatched. CDR1 and CDR2 from the germline V gene are MNHEY and SVGAGI. The length of the CDR3 is 13 residues. DNA for the CDR3: TGTGCCAGCAGTAGGGACTACCTAGATACGCAGTATTTT. This encodes CASSRDYLDTQYF.

This chain links TRBV9 with TRBJ2-3; the match to TRBD2 covers 11 bases. Losses at the gene ends were 3 bases for V and 4 bases for J; bases not matched to a gene: 7. Germline V lookup: CDR1 SGDLS, CDR2 YYNGEE. The CDR3 sequence is 16 residues long. As DNA, the CDR3 is TGTGCCAGCAGCGACTTAGCGGGAGGGTTCGCAGATACGCAGTATTTT. It is translated as CASSDLAGGFADTQYF. The whole variable domain, filled in from reference TRBV9 and TRBJ2-3, reads DSGVTQTPKHLITATGQRVTLRCSPRSGDLSVYWYQQSLDQGLQFLIQYYNGEERAKGNILERFSAQQFPDLHSELNLSSLELGDSALYFCASSDLAGGFADTQYFGPGTRLTVL.

This sequence joins TRBV19 and TRBJ2-5, with 8 nucleotides matching TRBD1. V shed 4 bases and J 5 bases; nucleotides not matched to a gene: 12. The V gene's germline CDR1 is LNHDA and CDR2 SQIVND (reference sequence). The CDR3 loop spans 16 amino acids. The CDR3 loop reads CASSKTSGQGGETQYF. DNA for the CDR3: TGTGCCAGTAGTAAGACCAGCGGACAGGGCGGGGAGACCCAGTACTTC. Variable domain in full (rest from reference TRBV19 and TRBJ2-5): DGGITQSPKYLFRKEGQNVTLSCEQNLNHDAMYWYRQDPGQGLRLIYYSQIVNDFQKGDIAEGYSVSREKKESFPLTVTSAQKNPTAFYLCASSKTSGQGGETQYFGPGTRLLVL.

CDR3 amino acids: CASSHPGQGDTEAFF. The CDR3 nucleotides read TGTGCCAGCAGCCACCCGGGACAGGGGGATACTGAAGCTTTCTTT. The chain combines TRBV25-1 with TRBJ1-1; TRBD1 aligns across 11 bases. This CDR3 region has 15 residues. The V and J ends lost 6 bases and 5 bases, in that order; junction bases with no gene match: 8. Germline assignment: CDR1 MGHDK and CDR2 SYGVNS.

The CDR3 region has the DNA TGTGCCAGCAGCTCCAAGCAGGGTGGGAATTCACCCCTCCACTTT. It encodes CASSSKQGGNSPLHF. The rearrangement links TRBV7-2 to TRBJ1-6, with TRBD1 as a possible D gene (5 bases). Trimming pared 4 bases from V and 7 bases from J, leaving 14 bases between. Per the germline V gene, CDR1 is SGHTA and CDR2 is FQGNSA. CDR3 length: 15 amino acids.